A selection of T cell receptor beta chains follows, all from one sample in a study of long-term antiretroviral therapy in people with HIV. TCRdb's table, derived via immunoSEQ multiplex PCR, lists solely in-frame clones and lacks some. Among about 39,000 clones listed, almost 85% were seen once. This material consisted of unsorted PBMCs, taken 0.6 years after starting antiretroviral therapy. These receptors originate from a man aged 18 to 35 with HIV. The CDR3 runs from the conserved cysteine through the conserved F or W. D genes are given only for firm matches. Clone size is not always given. Where it is, it says once, few, many or a class for expanded clones.

>NA|TRBV2|NA|11|TRBJ1-1
TGTGCCAGCTCCGGGGAGACTGAAGCTTTCTTT
CASSGETEAFF
>NA|TRBV5-1|NA|15|TRBJ2-7
TGCGCCAGCAGCTTGGTCAGGGGAGCAACCTACGAGCAGTACTTC
CASSLVRGATYEQYF
>NA|TRBV5-1|NA|14|TRBJ1-2
TGCGCCAGCAGCCTCCGGGAGGCCAACTATGGCTACACCTTC
CASSLREANYGYTF
>NA|TRBV4-3|NA|13|TRBJ2-4
TGCGCCAGCAGCCAAAGGACGGGAAACATTCAGTACTTC
CASSQRTGNIQYF
>TRBD1|TRBV5-4|NA|17|TRBJ2-2
TGTGCCAGCAGCTCGCCGCGACAGGGGATAGGCACCGGGGAGCTGTTTTTT
CASSSPRQGIGTGELFF
>NA|TRBV6-1|NA|13|TRBJ2-1
TGTGCCAGCAGTGTAGTGCGTTACAATGAGCAGTTCTTC
CASSVVRYNEQFF
>NA|TRBV9|NA|15|TRBJ1-2
TGTGCCAGCAGCGAGCACCAACAGGCTCCAGGAGGCTACACCTTC
CASSEHQQAPGGYTF
>NA|TRBV5-6|NA|14|TRBJ1-5
TGTGCCAGCAGCAAACAGGGCTTCAATCAGCCCCAGCATTTT
CASSKQGFNQPQHF
>NA|TRBV19|NA|11|TRBJ1-5
TGTGCCAGTAGTATCCGACAGCCCCAGCATTTT
CASSIRQPQHF
>TRBD2|TRBV5-6|NA|15|TRBJ2-7
TGTGCCAGCAGCCGGGGGGCTAGCGGGGTCTACGAGCAGTACTTC
CASSRGASGVYEQYF
>NA|TRBV19|NA|13|TRBJ2-2
TGTGCCAGTAGTATAGTAAACACCGGGGAGCTGTTTTTT
CASSIVNTGELFF
>TRBD1|TRBV18|NA|15|TRBJ2-7
TGTGCCAGCTCACAGCAGACAGGGACGGCCTACGAGCAGTACTTC
CASSQQTGTAYEQYF
>TRBD2|TRBV2|NA|13|TRBJ2-3
TGTGCCAGCTTTGGGGGGGGCACAGATACGCAGTATTTT
CASFGGGTDTQYF
>TRBD1|TRBV6-5|NA|16|TRBJ2-2
TGTGCCAGCAGTTACGACAGGGGGACGAACACCGGGGAGCTGTTTTTT
CASSYDRGTNTGELFF
>TRBD2|TRBV7-9|NA|14|TRBJ2-1
TGTGCCAGCAGCTTTGGAAGTCGGGGGGATGAGCAGTTCTTC
CASSFGSRGDEQFF
>TRBD1|TRBV28|NA|15|TRBJ2-3
TGTGCCAGCAGTTCCCAAGGGACAGGGGAGGATACGCAGTATTTT
CASSSQGTGEDTQYF
>NA|TRBV28|NA|14|TRBJ2-5
TGTGCCAGCGGAGAGAGGTTGTACCAAGAGACCCAGTACTTC
CASGERLYQETQYF
>NA|TRBV7-9|once|15|TRBJ2-7
TGTGCCAGCGCCCCTCCCGGAAACAGGTGGGGCGAGCAGTACTTC
CASAPPGNRWGEQYF
>NA|TRBV5-6|once|15|TRBJ2-1
TGTGCCAGCAGCTGGGATAGTAGGTCTCACAATGAGCAGTTCTTC
CASSWDSRSHNEQFF
>NA|TRBV28|NA|15|TRBJ2-7
TGTGCCAGCAGCCCCAGAGCCGGCATGTCCTACGAGCAGTACTTC
CASSPRAGMSYEQYF
>NA|TRBV19|NA|15|TRBJ2-1
TGTGCCAGTAGACGGGTGGACGGTCAGTTCAATGAGCAGTTCTTC
CASRRVDGQFNEQFF
>NA|TRBV9|NA|15|TRBJ1-1
TGTGCCAGCAGCGAGGGGGGGGGCAGTCATACTGAAGCTTTCTTT
CASSEGGGSHTEAFF
>NA|TRBV30|NA|13|TRBJ1-5
TGTGCCTGGAGTAAAGGGAGGGATCAGCCCCAGCATTTT
CAWSKGRDQPQHF
>NA|TRBV11-2|NA|14|TRBJ2-7
TGTGCCAGCAGCCCGGGGGTTCCTGGGTACGAGCAGTACTTC
CASSPGVPGYEQYF
>TRBD2|TRBV7-6|NA|15|TRBJ2-7
TGTGCCAGCAGCTTAGGGCCTAGCGGGGACTACGAGCAGTACTTC
CASSLGPSGDYEQYF
>TRBD1|TRBV5-1|NA|15|TRBJ2-2
TGCGCCAGCAGCCGGGACAGGCTACACACCGGGGAGCTGTTTTTT
CASSRDRLHTGELFF
>NA|TRBV5-1|NA|13|TRBJ2-3
TGCGCCAGCCAAATAGCGGATACAGATACGCAGTATTTT
CASQIADTDTQYF